This T cell receptor (beta chain) was profiled in a study of radiotherapy plus CTLA-4 blockade in lung cancer. Repertoires were generated with immunoSEQ multiplex PCR, while TCRdb's copy carries only in-frame clones and drops some. The sample lists over 100,000 clones, 70% to 85% occurring once. Germline V gene lookup returns CDR1 MNHEY and CDR2 SVGAGI. Trimming removed 7 bases from V and 6 bases from J, with 18 bases in between. The CDR3 has 14 amino acids. Whole-study findings and limits: Early blood T cell clone dynamics, with interferon-beta, were reported to best predict response. Tumor-derived TCR clones expanded in blood after radiotherapy plus ipilimumab.

A note on this clone: Its specificity is unknown.

This TCR was recovered from a human donor with non-small cell lung cancer that progressed on radiotherapy plus ipilimumab. Some clones in this sample may be carry-over from other donors' samples. The sequences come from peripheral blood, collected from a patient treated with radiotherapy plus ipilimumab. The chain joins TRBV6-5 to TRBJ1-1; D is possibly TRBD1 (5 bases). CDR3 loop: CASISRWDAAEAFF. The CDR3, as DNA: TGTGCCAGCATATCGAGGTGGGACGCGGCTGAAGCTTTCTTT.